This T cell receptor (beta chain) was recorded in a study of cytomegalovirus exposure and HLA in healthy donors. The PCR was carried out with 60 Vbeta primers and 13 Jbeta primers. Libraries were prepared by immunoSEQ multiplex PCR; TCRdb keeps only in-frame clonotypes and omits some of them. The sample contains 65,000 to 70,000 clones, around three quarters of which appear only once. The germline gives CDR1 MNHEY, CDR2 SMNVEV (reference sequence). Between the trimmed V and J ends, which lost 11 bases and 10 bases, there was a span of 26 bases. The CDR3 runs 14 residues. The chain is built from TRBV27 and TRBJ1-2; D is possibly TRBD1 (6 bases). This clonotype was sampled from a man in his forties or fifties in good health and CMV-seronegative. The sample was PBMCs. The CDR3 loop reads CAVRKRVGAFDYTF. Written as DNA, the CDR3 is TGTGCCGTACGTAAAAGGGTGGGGGCTTTTGACTACACCTTC.